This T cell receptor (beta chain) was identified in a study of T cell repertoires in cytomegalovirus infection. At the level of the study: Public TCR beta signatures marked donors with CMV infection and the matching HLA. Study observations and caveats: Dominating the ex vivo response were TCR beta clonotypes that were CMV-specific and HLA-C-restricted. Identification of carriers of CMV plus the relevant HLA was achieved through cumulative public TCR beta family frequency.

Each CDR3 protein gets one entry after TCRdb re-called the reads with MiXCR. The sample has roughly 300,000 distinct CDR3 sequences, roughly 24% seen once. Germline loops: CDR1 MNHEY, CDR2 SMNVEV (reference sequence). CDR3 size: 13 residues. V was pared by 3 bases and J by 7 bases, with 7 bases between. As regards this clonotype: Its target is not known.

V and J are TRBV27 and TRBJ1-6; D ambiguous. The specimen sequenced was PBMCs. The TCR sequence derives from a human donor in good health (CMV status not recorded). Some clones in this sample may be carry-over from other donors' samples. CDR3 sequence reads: CASSLNRNSPLHF. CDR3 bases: TGTGCCAGCAGTTTGAATAGGAATTCACCCCTCCACTTT.